The 23 T cell receptor beta chains listed next were all sequenced from one sample in a study of blood T cell repertoires in COVID-19. Clones were read by immunoSEQ multiplex PCR, and TCRdb kept only the in-frame ones, dropping some. The data show about 57,000 clones, with roughly 85% seen just once and roughly a third held by the top ten. The specimen was peripheral blood. These receptors all come from a human donor in a cohort sampled during active COVID-19.

The V call is TRBV18, the J call TRBJ1-1; D uncertain. V was shortened by 3 bases and J by 0 bases, with 8 bases between the two germline ends. Germline V lookup: CDR1 KGHSH, CDR2 LQKENI. The CDR3 runs 14 residues. The CDR3 region is CASSPQAVNTEAFF. CDR3 nucleotide sequence: TGTGCCAGCTCACCGCAGGCCGTGAACACTGAAGCTTTCTTT.

This clone came up a few times. J is TRBJ2-5 and V is TRBV4-2; 9 bases map to TRBD2. Germline V CDR1 and CDR2: LGHNA, YNFKEQ. The CDR3 totals 14 residues. V dropped 3 bases and J dropped 4; count of bases not matched to a gene: 3. The CDR3 is CASSHGAGGETQYF. Written as DNA, the CDR3 is TGTGCCAGCAGCCACGGAGCGGGAGGAGAGACCCAGTACTTC.

The chain couples TRBV3-1 (or the pseudogene TRBV3-2) to TRBJ1-5; D not certain. Germline values: CDR1 LGHDT, CDR2 YNNKEL (reference sequence). The V and J ends lost 1 base and 4 bases respectively, with 17 bases between them. The CDR3 runs to 17 residues. The CDR3 DNA is TGTGCCAGCAGCCAAGTTGATATATCGCAGTTTAATCAGCCCCAGCATTTT. Encoded protein: CASSQVDISQFNQPQHF.

V and J are TRBV6-1 and TRBJ2-5, with 7 bases lining up with TRBD2. The CDR3 sequence is 14 residues long. Per germline, CDR1 MNHNS and CDR2 SASEGT. V was pared by 2 bases and J by 7 bases, with 7 bases of the junction left unmatched. CDR3 DNA: TGTGCCAGCAGTGAACTTTCGGGGAGGGTGACCCAGTACTTC. This translates into CASSELSGRVTQYF.

V gene TRBV28 combines with J gene TRBJ1-1; 8 bases fit TRBD1. The CDR3 contains 11 residues. The germline V gene encodes CDR1 MDHEN and CDR2 SYDVKM. J lost 10 bases, V lost 6 bases, and 4 bases had no gene match. CDR3 residues: CASREGQGAFF. In nucleotides, the CDR3 is TGTGCCAGCAGAGAAGGACAGGGAGCTTTCTTT.

This clone was found once. The chain recombines TRBV5-1 with TRBJ2-7; 15 bases map to TRBD2. V lost 4 bases, J lost 7 bases, and 3 bases stayed unmatched. Germline CDR1 reads SGHRS; CDR2 reads YFSETQ. This CDR3 is built from 14 residues. The CDR3 sequence is CASSRTSGRGEQYF. CDR3 in DNA: TGCGCCAGCAGCAGGACTAGCGGGAGGGGAGAGCAGTACTTC.

V and J are TRBV9 and TRBJ2-2; a possible D gene is TRBD2 (6 bases). This CDR3 is 15 amino acids long. Trimming removed 3 bases at V and 7 bases at J, with 16 bases between. Germline V CDR1 and CDR2: SGDLS, YYNGEE. CDR3 protein: CASSGLTRTGGELFF. The CDR3 bases are TGTGCCAGCAGCGGGCTGACTAGGACTGGCGGGGAGCTGTTTTTT. Using reference TRBV9 and TRBJ2-2 for the parts outside the CDR3, the full variable domain is DSGVTQTPKHLITATGQRVTLRCSPRSGDLSVYWYQQSLDQGLQFLIQYYNGEERAKGNILERFSAQQFPDLHSELNLSSLELGDSALYFCASSGLTRTGGELFFGEGSRLTVL.

This clone has a handful of counts. The chain joins TRBV15 to TRBJ2-2; 7 positions match TRBD2. The CDR3 is 15 amino acids. Per germline, CDR1 LNHNV and CDR2 YYDKDF (reference sequence). V lost 3 bases, J lost 6 bases, and 7 bases stayed unmatched. As DNA, the CDR3 is TGTGCCACCAGCAGGGGTACTAGCGTCGCCGGGGAGCTGTTTTTT. As protein: CATSRGTSVAGELFF.

CDR3 amino acids: CAWSGQYHTEAFF. In DNA form, the CDR3 reads TGTGCCTGGAGTGGGCAGTACCACACTGAAGCTTTCTTT. The rearrangement joins TRBV30 to TRBJ1-1, with unresolved D. Germline CDR1 and CDR2: GTSNPN and SVGIG (reference sequence). CDR3 length: 13 residues. Trimming stripped 1 base from V and 3 bases from J, with 9 bases between.

The chain combines TRBV7-2 with TRBJ2-7; a weak D match, TRBD1 (5 bases). Trimming stripped 5 bases from V and 0 bases from J, with 14 bases between. This CDR3 is built from 15 residues. Per the germline V gene, CDR1 is SGHTA and CDR2 is FQGNSA. The CDR3 reads CASSPRTDNSYEQYF. CDR3 in DNA: TGTGCCAGCAGCCCCAGGACGGACAACTCCTACGAGCAGTACTTC.

The count of this clone is one. The chain employs TRBV14 and TRBJ2-7; TRBD1 is a possible D gene (5 bases). The V end was cut by 5 bases, the J end by 1 base, with 9 bases between. CDR1 is SGHDN, CDR2 FVKESK, per germline. CDR3 length: 13 residues. DNA for the CDR3: TGTGCCAGCAGCAATTACAGGTCCTACGAGCAGTACTTC. Protein product: CASSNYRSYEQYF. Filled out from reference TRBV14 and TRBJ2-7, the complete variable domain reads EAGVTQFPSHSVIEKGQTVTLRCDPISGHDNLYWYRRVMGKEIKFLLHFVKESKQDESGMPNNRFLAERTGGTYSTLKVQPAELEDSGVYFCASSNYRSYEQYFGPGTRLTVT.

The chain couples TRBV10-3 to TRBJ1-1, with a tentative D call TRBD1 (6 bases). The CDR3 sequence is 13 residues long. V was shortened by 7 bases and J by 1 base, with 10 bases between the two germline ends. Looked up from germline, CDR1 is ENHRY and CDR2 is SYGVKD. Here the CDR3 DNA reads TGTGCCATCACCGGACAGCCGAACACTGAAGCTTTCTTT. It specifies CAITGQPNTEAFF.

In its sample, this clone was seen a few times. The V call is TRBV5-6, the J call TRBJ2-3, with a weak D call TRBD2 (6 bases). CDR1 is SGHDT, CDR2 YYEEEE, per germline. The germline V and J ends were trimmed by 7 bases and 5 bases, with 11 bases remaining between them. The CDR3 has 12 amino acids. CDR3 DNA sequence: TGTGCCAGCCGGAGGGCCGGAGATACGCAGTATTTT. Translated: CASRRAGDTQYF.

The V gene is TRBV3-1 (or the pseudogene TRBV3-2), the J gene TRBJ1-4; possible D gene TRBD1, 5 bases. V was clipped by 1 base and J by 4 bases, with 16 bases between them. In germline, CDR1 is LGHDT, CDR2 YNNKEL (reference sequence). This CDR3 is built from 17 residues. The CDR3 is CASSQAPRGCLNEKLFF. CDR3 DNA sequence: TGTGCCAGCAGCCAAGCCCCCCGGGGGTGCCTTAATGAAAAACTGTTTTTT.

The chain uses TRBV6-2 or TRBV6-3 and TRBJ1-1, with D unclear. V gave up 0 bases and J gave up 0 bases, with 14 bases separating them. This CDR3 has 17 amino acids. From germline, CDR1 is MNHEY and CDR2 SVGEGT. This CDR3 reads CASSYSRRGALNTEAFF. CDR3 coding DNA: TGTGCCAGCAGTTACTCGAGGCGTGGCGCTCTGAACACTGAAGCTTTCTTT.

The gene calls are TRBV9 and TRBJ2-3; a weak D match, TRBD1 (5 bases). Germline V CDR1 and CDR2: SGDLS, YYNGEE. V shed 4 bases and J shed 2 bases, with 11 bases lying between them. The CDR3 has 14 amino acids. The CDR3 bases are TGTGCCAGCAGCCTATCGACAGCCACAGATACGCAGTATTTT. It specifies CASSLSTATDTQYF.

The table lists this clone with a count of one. This chain links TRBV19 with TRBJ1-4; TRBD1 agrees at 8 bases. The V gene end was trimmed by 8 bases and the J gene end by 7 bases; junction bases not matched to a gene: 6. The germline CDR1 and CDR2 sequences are LNHDA and SQIVND (reference sequence). The CDR3 consists of 13 residues. CDR3: CASGQGAGEKLFF. CDR3 nucleotide sequence: TGTGCCAGTGGGCAGGGGGCAGGTGAAAAACTGTTTTTT.

The chain couples TRBV19 to TRBJ1-5, with D possibly being TRBD1 (6 bases). The ends were cut back, 4 bases at V and 1 base at J, with 11 bases in the middle. The CDR3 is made up of 15 amino acids. The germline gives CDR1 LNHDA, CDR2 SQIVND (reference sequence). The CDR3 protein is CASSTTQGSNQPQHF. CDR3 nucleotide sequence: TGTGCCAGTAGTACCACTCAGGGGAGCAATCAGCCCCAGCATTTT.

The rearrangement uses TRBV10-1 and TRBJ2-7, with D possibly being TRBD1 (5 bases). Germline loops: CDR1 WNHNN, CDR2 SYGVQD (reference sequence). The CDR3 runs 14 residues. V dropped 5 bases and J dropped 4 bases, with 15 bases sitting between them. The CDR3 region has the DNA TGCGCCAGCAGTCCCCTCAGGGCCGGGTACGAGCAGTACTTC. Amino acid sequence: CASSPLRAGYEQYF.

This clone was seen a handful of times. The gene calls are TRBV11-2 and TRBJ2-7, with 9 bases that match TRBD2. CDR1 SGHAT and CDR2 FQNNGV come from the germline V gene. Trimming removed 5 bases from V and 0 bases from J; junction bases left unmatched: 8. This CDR3 region has 16 residues. In nucleotides, the CDR3 is TGTGCCAGCAGCCGTGGGGATAGCGGGAGCTCCTACGAGCAGTACTTC. Its translation: CASSRGDSGSSYEQYF.

The J gene is TRBJ2-7, the V gene TRBV7-9; unclear D gene. Trimming cost V 4 bases and J 3 bases, with 7 bases left between them. The germline V gene encodes CDR1 SEHNR and CDR2 FQNEAQ (reference sequence). CDR3 length equals 12 residues. CDR3 residues: CASSSVHYEQYF. CDR3 coding DNA: TGTGCCAGCAGCTCGGTTCACTACGAGCAGTACTTC. Combining the CDR3 with reference TRBV7-9 and TRBJ2-7 gives the whole variable domain DTGVSQNPRHKITKRGQNVTFRCDPISEHNRLYWYRQTLGQGPEFLTYFQNEAQLEKSRLLSDRFSAERPKGSFSTLEIQRTEQGDSAMYLCASSSVHYEQYFGPGTRLTVT.

The chain links TRBV5-1 to TRBJ2-7, with TRBD1 matching over 7 bases. This CDR3 has 14 residues. CDR1 is SGHRS, CDR2 YFSETQ, per germline. Germline trimming cut 2 bases from V and 5 bases from J; bases unmatched to any gene: 7. This CDR3 reads CASSFTGAANEQYF. The CDR3 DNA sequence: TGCGCCAGCAGCTTCACAGGGGCTGCGAACGAGCAGTACTTC.

The genes are TRBV18 and TRBJ1-1, with TRBD1 matching 8 bases. This CDR3 region has 14 residues. CDR1 KGHSH and CDR2 LQKENI come from the germline V gene. Trimming cost V 4 bases and J 4 bases; bases outside gene matches: 5. Written as DNA, the CDR3 is TGTGCCAGCTCACAACAGGGGGGAATCACTGAAGCTTTCTTT. Amino acids: CASSQQGGITEAFF. Full variable domain (outside the CDR3, taken from reference TRBV18 and TRBJ1-1): NAGVMQNPRHLVRRRGQEARLRCSPMKGHSHVYWYRQLPEEGLKFMVYLQKENIIDESGMPKERFSAEFPKEGPSILRIQQVVRGDSAAYFCASSQQGGITEAFFGQGTRLTVV.